The clone carrying this T cell receptor (beta chain) has a count of ten or more. Its matching antigen is unknown. Germline V gene lookup returns CDR1 ENHRY and CDR2 SYGVKD. This CDR3 comprises 14 residues. Trimming pared 5 bases from V and 4 bases from J, leaving 12 bases between. One entry per CDR3 protein results from TCRdb running MiXCR on the reads. The sample has about 140,000 distinct CDR3 sequences, under 8% seen once; the top ten hold more than 15%. These data originate in a study of T cell repertoires in cytomegalovirus infection. Study overall: Matching HLA type and CMV infection were both indicated by public TCR beta signatures. General study findings and limits: Pooled public TCR beta family frequency picked out CMV carriers with the relevant HLA. The ex vivo response was dominated by HLA-C-restricted CMV-specific TCR beta clonotypes.

The V gene is TRBV10-3, the J gene TRBJ1-5, with unresolved D. The clonotype comes from a human donor in good health (CMV status not recorded). Some clones in this sample may be carry-over from other donors' samples. Specimen: PBMCs. Written as DNA, the CDR3 is TGTGCCATCAGTCCAAGGGAGGGAAATCAGCCCCAGCATTTT. This translates into CAISPREGNQPQHF.